The clone carrying this T cell receptor (beta chain) was picked up many times. Antigen unknown. The data were obtained in a study of identical twins. Study results and limitations: Its conclusions, products of cross-sectional statistical analysis, did not come from following the same donors.

TCRdb re-called the 5' RACE reads through MiXCR, storing one row per CDR3 protein. The sample shows over 550,000 distinct CDR3 sequences, about 7.6% of them seen only once. The CDR3 runs to 13 residues. Germline V lookup: CDR1 KGHDR, CDR2 SFDVKD. Trimming left V 9 bases short and J 7 bases short, with 17 bases between. This same sample was also part of a study on yellow fever vaccine responses in identical twins.

This TCR came from a woman aged 18-29 years in good health. V gene TRBV24-1 combines with J gene TRBJ1-1, with a possible D match to TRBD1 (6 bases). Sequencing was performed on PBMCs. For the CDR3, the DNA is TGTGCCACCCGGGACAAGTTTAGGATTGAAGCTTTCTTT. Translating it yields CATRDKFRIEAFF.